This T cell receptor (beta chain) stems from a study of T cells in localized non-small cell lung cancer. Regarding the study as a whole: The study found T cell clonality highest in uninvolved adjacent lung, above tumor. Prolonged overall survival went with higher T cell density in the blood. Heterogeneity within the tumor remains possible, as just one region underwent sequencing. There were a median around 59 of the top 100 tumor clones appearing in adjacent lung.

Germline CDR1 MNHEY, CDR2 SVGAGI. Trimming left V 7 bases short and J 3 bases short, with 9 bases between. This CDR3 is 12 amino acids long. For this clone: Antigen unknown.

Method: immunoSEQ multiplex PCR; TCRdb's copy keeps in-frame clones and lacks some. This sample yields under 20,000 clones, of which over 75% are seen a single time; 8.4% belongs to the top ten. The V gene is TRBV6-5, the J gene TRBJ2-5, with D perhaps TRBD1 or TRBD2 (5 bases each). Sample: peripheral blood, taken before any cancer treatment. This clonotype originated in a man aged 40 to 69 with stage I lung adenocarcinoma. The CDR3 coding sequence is TGTGCCAGCACCGGGACCAAAGAGACCCAGTACTTC. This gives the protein CASTGTKETQYF.